Listed below are T cell receptor beta chains from one sample, sequenced in a study of neurological immune-mediated disorders. One entry per CDR3 protein results from TCRdb running MiXCR on the 5' RACE reads. The sample includes tens of thousands of distinct CDR3 sequences, about 9.3% of them seen just once. The sequencing sample was made of PBMCs. These receptors all stem from a man aged 35 to 55 in good health. Each CDR3 is given with its conserved first and last residue. The D gene is left open where the match is weak. The size of a clone is reported for some rows only, either as once, few or many, or as a class for expanded clones.

size: -; J: TRBJ1-2; V: TRBV6-2/TRBV6-3; D: -; CDR3: CASNDPGRRGYGYTF; DNA: TGTGCCAGCAACGACCCGGGACGGCGAGGCTATGGCTACACCTTC
size: many; J: TRBJ2-7; V: TRBV20-1; D: -; CDR3: CSAPVTGRPEQYF; DNA: TGCAGTGCGCCGGTTACAGGGAGACCCGAGCAGTACTTC
size: many; J: TRBJ2-3; V: TRBV5-1; D: -; CDR3: CASSLAPSGVTDTQYF; DNA: TGCGCCAGCAGCTTGGCCCCATCAGGGGTGACAGATACGCAGTATTTT
size: many; J: TRBJ2-7; V: TRBV12-3/TRBV12-4; D: -; CDR3: CASTPPGSSYEQYF; DNA: TGTGCCAGCACTCCCCCAGGGTCCTCCTACGAGCAGTACTTC
size: few; J: TRBJ1-5; V: TRBV19; D: TRBD1; CDR3: CASNGPGQGSWDQPQHF; DNA: TGTGCCAGTAACGGACCGGGACAGGGGTCTTGGGATCAGCCCCAGCATTTT
size: many; J: TRBJ2-1; V: TRBV11-2; D: -; CDR3: CASSSTALAGNEQFF; DNA: TGTGCCAGCAGCTCAACGGCGCTAGCTGGCAATGAGCAGTTCTTC
size: many; J: TRBJ2-6; V: TRBV19; D: TRBD1; CDR3: CASSTRQGKGVLTF; DNA: TGTGCCAGTAGTACGCGACAGGGGAAGGGCGTCCTGACTTTC
size: few; J: TRBJ2-3; V: TRBV15; D: TRBD1; CDR3: CATSGLDRADGTDTQYF; DNA: TGTGCCACCAGCGGGCTAGACAGGGCGGATGGGACAGATACGCAGTATTTT
size: many; J: TRBJ2-7; V: TRBV10-3; D: TRBD1; CDR3: CAIRADRDSYEQYF; DNA: TGTGCCATCAGAGCCGACAGGGACTCCTACGAGCAGTACTTC
size: many; J: TRBJ2-1; V: TRBV28; D: -; CDR3: CASSPMTYNEQFF; DNA: TGTGCCAGCAGTCCCATGACCTACAATGAGCAGTTCTTC
size: once; J: TRBJ2-2; V: TRBV9; D: TRBD2; CDR3: CASSAGTSHSGELFF; DNA: TGTGCCAGCAGCGCCGGGACTAGCCATTCCGGGGAGCTGTTTTTT
size: many; J: TRBJ2-7; V: TRBV12-3/TRBV12-4; D: TRBD1; CDR3: CASSPRDRYEQYF; DNA: TGTGCCAGCAGTCCGAGGGACAGGTACGAGCAGTACTTC
size: many; J: TRBJ1-1; V: TRBV7-3; D: TRBD1; CDR3: CASSPLLGQQKADMNTEAFF; DNA: TGTGCCAGCAGCCCCCTATTGGGACAGCAAAAAGCTGACATGAACACTGAAGCTTTCTTT
size: many; J: TRBJ1-2; V: TRBV28; D: -; CDR3: CASSLSASNYGYTF; DNA: TGTGCCAGCAGTTTGTCAGCAAGTAACTATGGCTACACCTTC
size: -; J: TRBJ2-7; V: TRBV7-9; D: TRBD1; CDR3: CATGTVLSYKQYF; DNA: TGTGCCACCGGGACAGTGCTTTCCTACAAGCAGTACTTC
size: many; J: TRBJ2-1; V: TRBV5-1; D: -; CDR3: CASFTKFTEQFF; DNA: TGCGCCAGCTTTACGAAGTTCACTGAGCAGTTCTTC
size: many; J: TRBJ2-2; V: TRBV7-9; D: TRBD2; CDR3: CASGRGDTGELFF; DNA: TGTGCGAGCGGGAGGGGCGACACCGGGGAGCTGTTTTTT
size: many; J: TRBJ1-5; V: TRBV6-1; D: TRBD1; CDR3: CASRLYRGPNQPQHF; DNA: TGTGCCAGCAGACTTTACAGGGGTCCCAATCAGCCCCAGCATTTT
size: many; J: TRBJ2-7; V: TRBV29-1; D: TRBD2; CDR3: CSVDGGGESYEQYF; DNA: TGCAGCGTGGACGGCGGGGGGGAGTCCTACGAGCAGTACTTC
size: many; J: TRBJ2-1; V: TRBV20-1; D: -; CDR3: CSARDPLRGTPEQFF; DNA: TGCAGTGCTAGAGATCCGTTGAGGGGGACGCCCGAGCAGTTCTTC
size: many; J: TRBJ1-1; V: TRBV14; D: TRBD1; CDR3: CASSPYDREVGAFF; DNA: TGTGCCAGCAGCCCGTATGACAGGGAAGTTGGAGCTTTCTTT
size: many; J: TRBJ2-5; V: TRBV7-9; D: TRBD1; CDR3: CASSPSRQGETQYF; DNA: TGTGCCAGCAGCCCCAGCCGACAGGGAGAGACCCAGTACTTC
size: many; J: TRBJ1-2; V: TRBV24-1; D: -; CDR3: CATSAADRPYGYTF; DNA: TGTGCCACCAGTGCGGCCGACAGACCTTATGGCTACACCTTC
size: many; J: TRBJ2-1; V: TRBV7-2; D: -; CDR3: CASSLVVGPNEQFF; DNA: TGTGCCAGCAGCTTAGTTGTGGGACCCAATGAGCAGTTCTTC
size: many; J: TRBJ2-1; V: TRBV29-1; D: -; CDR3: CSALRGSYNEQFF; DNA: TGCAGCGCTTTGAGGGGCTCCTACAATGAGCAGTTCTTC
size: many; J: TRBJ2-3; V: TRBV9; D: -; CDR3: CASSVETSRNTDTQYF; DNA: TGTGCCAGCAGCGTAGAAACTAGCCGAAACACAGATACGCAGTATTTT
size: many; J: TRBJ1-2; V: TRBV20-1; D: -; CDR3: CSAHNQGPGDYGYTF; DNA: TGCAGTGCTCATAATCAGGGGCCCGGTGACTATGGCTACACCTTC
size: many; J: TRBJ1-6; V: TRBV5-1; D: -; CDR3: CASSLIGGATHNSPLHF; DNA: TGCGCCAGCAGCTTGATTGGAGGCGCGACCCATAATTCACCCCTCCACTTT
size: many; J: TRBJ2-1; V: TRBV5-1; D: -; CDR3: CASSTGVHYNEQFF; DNA: TGCGCCAGCAGCACCGGGGTTCATTACAATGAGCAGTTCTTC
size: many; J: TRBJ2-2; V: TRBV5-1; D: -; CDR3: CASKGETGELFF; DNA: TGCGCCAGCAAGGGGGAAACCGGGGAGCTGTTTTTT
size: many; J: TRBJ2-5; V: TRBV11-2; D: -; CDR3: CASSLAGEDGETQYF; DNA: TGTGCCAGCAGCTTAGCAGGGGAGGACGGGGAGACCCAGTACTTC
size: many; J: TRBJ2-1; V: TRBV11-2; D: -; CDR3: CASSLAKWGGLDEQFF; DNA: TGTGCCAGCAGCTTAGCGAAATGGGGCGGCCTCGATGAGCAGTTCTTC
size: many; J: TRBJ2-1; V: TRBV7-9; D: TRBD2; CDR3: CASSHSGMDNEQFF; DNA: TGTGCCAGCAGCCATAGCGGGATGGACAATGAGCAGTTCTTC
size: many; J: TRBJ1-2; V: TRBV12-3/TRBV12-4; D: TRBD1; CDR3: CASSFPGQGF; DNA: TGTGCCAGCAGTTTCCCGGGACAGGGCTTC
size: many; J: TRBJ1-1; V: TRBV6-5; D: -; CDR3: CASSRTANTEAFF; DNA: TGTGCCAGCAGCAGGACAGCGAACACTGAAGCTTTCTTT
size: many; J: TRBJ2-7; V: TRBV5-1; D: -; CDR3: CASSSSGTGYEQYF; DNA: TGCGCCAGCAGCTCCTCCGGGACGGGCTACGAGCAGTACTTC
size: many; J: TRBJ1-5; V: TRBV4-2; D: -; CDR3: CASSQGGSTEGNQPQHF; DNA: TGTGCCAGCAGCCAAGGGGGAAGTACTGAGGGCAATCAGCCCCAGCATTTT
size: few; J: TRBJ1-3; V: TRBV12-3/TRBV12-4; D: -; CDR3: CATRQPSRNTIYF; DNA: TGTGCCACTCGACAGCCCTCTAGGAACACCATATATTTT
size: medium-sized; J: TRBJ2-7; V: TRBV28; D: TRBD1; CDR3: CASSLQGAYIYEQYF; DNA: TGTGCCAGCAGTTTACAGGGGGCGTATATCTACGAGCAGTACTTC
size: many; J: TRBJ1-1; V: TRBV5-1; D: -; CDR3: CASSLASPNTEAFF; DNA: TGCGCCAGCAGCTTGGCTTCACCTAACACTGAAGCTTTCTTT
size: many; J: TRBJ2-1; V: TRBV29-1; D: -; CDR3: CSILGSYNEQFF; DNA: TGCAGTATCCTGGGCTCCTACAATGAGCAGTTCTTC
size: many; J: TRBJ2-5; V: TRBV7-9; D: TRBD1; CDR3: CASSRQGETQYF; DNA: TGTGCCAGCAGCCGACAGGGAGAGACCCAGTACTTC
size: many; J: TRBJ1-4; V: TRBV28; D: -; CDR3: CASSPRGTKNEKLFF; DNA: TGTGCCAGCAGTCCCCGGGGGACAAAAAATGAAAAACTGTTTTTT
size: many; J: TRBJ1-5; V: TRBV29-1; D: TRBD1; CDR3: CSVEGVRQGPLHQPQHF; DNA: TGCAGCGTTGAAGGGGTCCGACAGGGTCCCCTCCATCAGCCCCAGCATTTT
size: many; J: TRBJ2-4; V: TRBV6-5; D: TRBD2; CDR3: CASSPGGLAGIKNIQYF; DNA: TGTGCCAGCAGCCCCGGGGGACTAGCGGGCATAAAAAACATTCAGTACTTC
size: many; J: TRBJ2-5; V: TRBV5-1; D: -; CDR3: CASSSHGGPQETQYF; DNA: TGCGCCAGCAGCTCCCACGGGGGCCCCCAAGAGACCCAGTACTTC
size: -; J: TRBJ1-1; V: TRBV7-9; D: -; CDR3: CASSDPGDTEAFF; DNA: TGTGCCAGCAGCGACCCTGGGGACACTGAAGCTTTCTTT
size: -; J: TRBJ2-2; V: TRBV5-1; D: -; CDR3: CASSVPEDTYSNTGELFF; DNA: TGCGCCAGCAGCGTGCCGGAGGACACTTACTCGAACACCGGGGAGCTGTTTTTT
size: few; J: TRBJ2-5; V: TRBV7-3; D: -; CDR3: CASSLYGIPETQYF; DNA: TGTGCCAGCAGCTTATATGGTATCCCAGAGACCCAGTACTTC
size: many; J: TRBJ2-7; V: TRBV15; D: TRBD1; CDR3: CATSREAFVGQGHEQYF; DNA: TGTGCCACCAGCAGGGAGGCCTTTGTGGGACAGGGACACGAGCAGTACTTC
size: many; J: TRBJ2-6; V: TRBV9; D: -; CDR3: CASSVGYGANVLTF; DNA: TGTGCCAGCAGCGTAGGTTATGGGGCCAATGTCCTGACTTTC
size: -; J: TRBJ2-3; V: TRBV20-1; D: TRBD1; CDR3: CSARAAGGARTDTQYF; DNA: TGCAGTGCTAGAGCCGCAGGGGGAGCGAGAACAGATACGCAGTATTTT
size: many; J: TRBJ2-3; V: TRBV7-9; D: -; CDR3: CASSSPGDTQYF; DNA: TGTGCCAGCAGCTCCCCGGGAGATACGCAGTATTTT
size: many; J: TRBJ2-7; V: TRBV5-1; D: TRBD1; CDR3: CASSGGQGPGSEQYF; DNA: TGCGCCAGCAGCGGTGGACAGGGGCCGGGGAGTGAGCAGTACTTC